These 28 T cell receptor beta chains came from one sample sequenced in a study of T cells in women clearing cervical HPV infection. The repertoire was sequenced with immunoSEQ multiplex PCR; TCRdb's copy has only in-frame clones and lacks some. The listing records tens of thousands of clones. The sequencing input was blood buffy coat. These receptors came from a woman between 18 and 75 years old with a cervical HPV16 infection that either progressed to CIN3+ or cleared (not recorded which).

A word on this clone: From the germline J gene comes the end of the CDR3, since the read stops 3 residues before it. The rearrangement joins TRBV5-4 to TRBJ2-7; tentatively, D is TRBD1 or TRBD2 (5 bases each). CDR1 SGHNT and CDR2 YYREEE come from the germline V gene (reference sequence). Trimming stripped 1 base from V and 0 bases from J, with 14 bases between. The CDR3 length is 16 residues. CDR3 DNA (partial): TGTGCCAGCAGCTTGAACGCCGCAGGGAGCTCCTACGAG. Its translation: CASSLNAAGSSYE. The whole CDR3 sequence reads CASSLNAAGSSYEQYF.

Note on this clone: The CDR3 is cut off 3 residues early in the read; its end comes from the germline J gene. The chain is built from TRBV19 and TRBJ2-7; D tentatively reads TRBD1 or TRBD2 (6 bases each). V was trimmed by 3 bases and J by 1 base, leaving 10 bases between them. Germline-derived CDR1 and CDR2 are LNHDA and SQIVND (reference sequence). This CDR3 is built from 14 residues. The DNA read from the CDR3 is TGTGCCAGTAGTATTGGCGGGACATCCTACGAG. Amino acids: CASSIGGTSYE. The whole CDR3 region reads CASSIGGTSYEQYF. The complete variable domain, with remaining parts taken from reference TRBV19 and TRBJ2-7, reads DGGITQSPKYLFRKEGQNVTLSCEQNLNHDAMYWYRQDPGQGLRLIYYSQIVNDFQKGDIAEGYSVSREKKESFPLTVTSAQKNPTAFYLCASSIGGTSYEQYFGPGTRLTVT.

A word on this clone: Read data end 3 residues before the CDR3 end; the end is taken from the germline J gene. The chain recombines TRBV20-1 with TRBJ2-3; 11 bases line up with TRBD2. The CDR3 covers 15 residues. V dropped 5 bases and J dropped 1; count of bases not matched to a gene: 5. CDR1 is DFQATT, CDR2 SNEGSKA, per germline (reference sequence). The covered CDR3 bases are TGCAGTGCTTCTAGCGGGGGGTGGGGCACAGATACG. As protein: CSASSGGWGTDT. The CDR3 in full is CSASSGGWGTDTQYF.

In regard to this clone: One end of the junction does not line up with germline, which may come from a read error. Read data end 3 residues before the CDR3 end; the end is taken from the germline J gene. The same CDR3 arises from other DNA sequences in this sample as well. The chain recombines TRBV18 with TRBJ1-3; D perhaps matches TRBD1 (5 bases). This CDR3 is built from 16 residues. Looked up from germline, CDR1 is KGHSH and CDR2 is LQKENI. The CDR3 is CASSPPQTVTGNTIYF. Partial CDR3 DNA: TGTGCCAGCTCACCACCTCAGACAGTTACTGGAAACACG.

The CDR3 sequence is CASSPRQQETQYF. The covered CDR3 bases are TGTGCCAGCTCACCACGACAGCAAGAGACC. The chain is built from TRBV18 and TRBJ2-5; D might be TRBD1 (5 bases). The CDR3 end falls 3 residues outside the read, so it is completed with the germline J gene. Trimming cost V 1 base and J 2 bases, with 5 bases left between them. Germline CDR1 is KGHSH and CDR2 is LQKENI. The CDR3 has 13 residues.

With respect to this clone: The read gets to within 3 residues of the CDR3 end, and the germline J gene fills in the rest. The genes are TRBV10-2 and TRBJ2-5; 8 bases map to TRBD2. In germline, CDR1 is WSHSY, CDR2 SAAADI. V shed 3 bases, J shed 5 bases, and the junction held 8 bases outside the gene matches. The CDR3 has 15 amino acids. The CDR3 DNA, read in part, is TGCGCCAGCAGTGAAACGGGGGGGCCTGGGGAGACC. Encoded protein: CASSETGGPGET. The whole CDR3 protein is CASSETGGPGETQYF.

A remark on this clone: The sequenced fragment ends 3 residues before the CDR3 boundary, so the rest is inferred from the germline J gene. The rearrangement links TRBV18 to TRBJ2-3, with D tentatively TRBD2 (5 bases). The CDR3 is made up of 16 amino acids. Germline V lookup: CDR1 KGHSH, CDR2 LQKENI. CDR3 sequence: CASSPPWGSGVGTQYF. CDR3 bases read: TGTGCCAGCTCACCACCGTGGGGATCCGGGGTGGGGACG. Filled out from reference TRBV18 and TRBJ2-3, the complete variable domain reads NAGVMQNPRHLVRRRGQEARLRCSPMKGHSHVYWYRQLPEEGLKFMVYLQKENIIDESGMPKERFSAEFPKEGPSILRIQQVVRGDSAAYFCASSPPWGSGVGTQYFGPGTRLTVL.

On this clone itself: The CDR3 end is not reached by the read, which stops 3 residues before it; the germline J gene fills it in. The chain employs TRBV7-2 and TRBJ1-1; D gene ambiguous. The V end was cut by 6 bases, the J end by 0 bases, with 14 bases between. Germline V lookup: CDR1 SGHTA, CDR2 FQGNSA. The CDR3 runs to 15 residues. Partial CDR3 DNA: TGTGCCAGCAGAAGTTACCAGGCCTTGAACACTGAA. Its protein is CASRSYQALNTE. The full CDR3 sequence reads CASRSYQALNTEAFF.

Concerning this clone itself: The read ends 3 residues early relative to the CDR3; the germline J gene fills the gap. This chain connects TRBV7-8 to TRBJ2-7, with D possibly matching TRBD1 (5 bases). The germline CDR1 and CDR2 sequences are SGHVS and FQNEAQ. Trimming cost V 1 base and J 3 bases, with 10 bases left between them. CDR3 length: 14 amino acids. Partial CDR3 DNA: TGTGCCAGCAGCTTAGAGGGGCCCTTCTACGAG. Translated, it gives CASSLEGPFYE. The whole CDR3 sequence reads CASSLEGPFYEQYF. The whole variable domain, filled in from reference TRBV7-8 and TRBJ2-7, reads GAGVSQSPRYKVAKRGQDVALRCDPISGHVSLFWYQQALGQGPEFLTYFQNEAQLDKSGLPSDRFFAERPEGSVSTLKIQRTQQEDSAVYLCASSLEGPFYEQYFGPGTRLTVT.

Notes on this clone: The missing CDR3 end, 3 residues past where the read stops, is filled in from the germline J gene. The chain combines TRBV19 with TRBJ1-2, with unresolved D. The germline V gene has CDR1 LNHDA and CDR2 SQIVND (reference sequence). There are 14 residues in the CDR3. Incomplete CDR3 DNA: TGTGCCAGTAGCAGCGGGAGTACGGGCAATGAC. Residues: CASSSGSTGND. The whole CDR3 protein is CASSSGSTGNDYTF.

The sequenced part of the CDR3 DNA is TGTGCCAGCAGCCGCGGGACTTTACAAGAGACC. Protein sequence: CASSRGTLQET. The entire CDR3 protein reads CASSRGTLQETQYF. The V gene is TRBV11-1, the J gene TRBJ2-5, with a possible D match to TRBD2 (6 bases). With the read ending 3 residues before the CDR3 end, the germline J gene is used to fill in that end. This CDR3 region has 14 residues. Germline V lookup: CDR1 SGHAT, CDR2 FQDESV (reference sequence). Trimming pared 5 bases from V and 2 bases from J, leaving 12 bases between.

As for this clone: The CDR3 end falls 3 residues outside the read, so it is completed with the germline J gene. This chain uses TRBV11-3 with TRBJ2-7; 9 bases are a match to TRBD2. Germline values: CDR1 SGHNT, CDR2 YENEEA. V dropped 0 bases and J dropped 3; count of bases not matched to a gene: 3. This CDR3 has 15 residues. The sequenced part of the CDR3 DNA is TGTGCCAGCAGCTTAGAAACTAGCGGGTTCTACGAG. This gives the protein CASSLETSGFYE. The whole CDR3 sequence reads CASSLETSGFYEQYF.

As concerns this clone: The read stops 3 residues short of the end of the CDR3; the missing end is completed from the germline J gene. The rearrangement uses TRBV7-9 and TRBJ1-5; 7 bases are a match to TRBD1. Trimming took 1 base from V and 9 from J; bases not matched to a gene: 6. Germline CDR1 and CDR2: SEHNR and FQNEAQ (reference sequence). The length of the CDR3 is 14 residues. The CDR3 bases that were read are TGTGCCAGCAGCTTAGAATCAGGGGGTGGGCCC. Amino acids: CASSLESGGGP. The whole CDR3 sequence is CASSLESGGGPQHF. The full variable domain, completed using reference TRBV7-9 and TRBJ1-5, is DTGVSQNPRHKITKRGQNVTFRCDPISEHNRLYWYRQTLGQGPEFLTYFQNEAQLEKSRLLSDRFSAERPKGSFSTLEIQRTEQGDSAMYLCASSLESGGGPQHFGDGTRLSIL.

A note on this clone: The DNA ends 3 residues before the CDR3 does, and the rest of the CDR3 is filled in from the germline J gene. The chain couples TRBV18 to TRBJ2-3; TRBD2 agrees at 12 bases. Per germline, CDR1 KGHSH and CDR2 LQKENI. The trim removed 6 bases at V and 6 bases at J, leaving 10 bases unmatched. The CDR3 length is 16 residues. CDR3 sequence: CASSTGGLAGPDTQYF. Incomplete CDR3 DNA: TGTGCCAGCTCCACCGGCGGACTAGCGGGACCCGATACG.

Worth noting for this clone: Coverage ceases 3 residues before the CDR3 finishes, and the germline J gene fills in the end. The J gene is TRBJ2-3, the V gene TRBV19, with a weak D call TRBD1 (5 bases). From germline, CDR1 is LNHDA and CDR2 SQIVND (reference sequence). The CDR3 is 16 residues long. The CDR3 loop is CASSIGGSDSNQPQYF. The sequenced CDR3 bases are TGTGCCAGTAGTATAGGGGGCAGTGATAGCAATCAGCCG. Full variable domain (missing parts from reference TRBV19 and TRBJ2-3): DGGITQSPKYLFRKEGQNVTLSCEQNLNHDAMYWYRQDPGQGLRLIYYSQIVNDFQKGDIAEGYSVSREKKESFPLTVTSAQKNPTAFYLCASSIGGSDSNQPQYFGPGTRLTVL.

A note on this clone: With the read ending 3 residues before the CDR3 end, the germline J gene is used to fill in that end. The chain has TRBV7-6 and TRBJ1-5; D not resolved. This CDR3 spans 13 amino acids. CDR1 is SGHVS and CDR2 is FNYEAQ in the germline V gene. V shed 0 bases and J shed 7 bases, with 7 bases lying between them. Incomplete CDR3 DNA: TGTGCCAGCAGCTTAGCGTCCCAGCAGCCC. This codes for CASSLASQQP. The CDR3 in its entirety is CASSLASQQPQHF.

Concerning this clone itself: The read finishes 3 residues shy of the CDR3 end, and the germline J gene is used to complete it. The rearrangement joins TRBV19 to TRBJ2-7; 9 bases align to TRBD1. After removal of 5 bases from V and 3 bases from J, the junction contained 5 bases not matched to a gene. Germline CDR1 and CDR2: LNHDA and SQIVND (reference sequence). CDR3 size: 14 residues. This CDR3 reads CASSSQGAFYEQYF. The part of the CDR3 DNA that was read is TGTGCCAGTAGTTCACAGGGGGCCTTCTACGAG. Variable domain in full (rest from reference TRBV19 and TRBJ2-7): DGGITQSPKYLFRKEGQNVTLSCEQNLNHDAMYWYRQDPGQGLRLIYYSQIVNDFQKGDIAEGYSVSREKKESFPLTVTSAQKNPTAFYLCASSSQGAFYEQYFGPGTRLTVT.

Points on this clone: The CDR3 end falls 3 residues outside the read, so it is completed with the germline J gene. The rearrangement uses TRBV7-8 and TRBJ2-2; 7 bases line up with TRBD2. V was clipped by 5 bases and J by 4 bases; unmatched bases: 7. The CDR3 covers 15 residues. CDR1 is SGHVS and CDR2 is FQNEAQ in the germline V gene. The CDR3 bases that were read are TGTGCCAGCAGCCCGTCGACTAGCCGCACCGGGGAG. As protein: CASSPSTSRTGE. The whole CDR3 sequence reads CASSPSTSRTGELFF.

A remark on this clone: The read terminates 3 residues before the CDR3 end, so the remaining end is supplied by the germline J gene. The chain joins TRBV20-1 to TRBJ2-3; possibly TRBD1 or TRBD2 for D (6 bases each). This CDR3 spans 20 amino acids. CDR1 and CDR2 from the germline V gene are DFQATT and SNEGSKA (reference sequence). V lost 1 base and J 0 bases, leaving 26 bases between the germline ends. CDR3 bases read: TGCAGTGCTAGAGTTCAGACTGGAGGGGGTGCCCTATTTAGCACAGATACG. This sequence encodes CSARVQTGGGALFSTDT. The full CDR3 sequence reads CSARVQTGGGALFSTDTQYF.

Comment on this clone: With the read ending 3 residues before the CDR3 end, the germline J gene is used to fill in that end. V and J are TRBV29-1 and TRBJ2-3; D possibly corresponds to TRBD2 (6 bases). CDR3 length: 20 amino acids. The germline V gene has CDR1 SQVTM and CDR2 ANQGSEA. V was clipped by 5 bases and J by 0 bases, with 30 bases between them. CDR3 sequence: CSVFLVPGTTGTPSTDTQYF. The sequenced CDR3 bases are TGCAGCGTTTTTTTGGTCCCCGGTACAACCGGGACTCCAAGCACAGATACG.

The sequenced part of the CDR3 DNA is TGTGCCAGCAGCCCTTATGCCGGGCAAGAGACC. Translated: CASSPYAGQET. The whole CDR3 protein is CASSPYAGQETQYF. This chain joins TRBV7-2 and TRBJ2-5; D gene uncertain. The CDR3 is cut off 3 residues early in the read; its end comes from the germline J gene. Per germline, CDR1 SGHTA and CDR2 FQGNSA. The CDR3 runs 14 residues. V lost 5 bases and J lost 2, with 12 bases in between. The whole variable domain, remainder taken from reference TRBV7-2 and TRBJ2-5, is GAGVSQSPSNKVTEKGKDVELRCDPISGHTALYWYRQSLGQGLEFLIYFQGNSAPDKSGLPSDRFSAERTGGSVSTLTIQRTQQEDSAVYLCASSPYAGQETQYFGPGTRLLVL.

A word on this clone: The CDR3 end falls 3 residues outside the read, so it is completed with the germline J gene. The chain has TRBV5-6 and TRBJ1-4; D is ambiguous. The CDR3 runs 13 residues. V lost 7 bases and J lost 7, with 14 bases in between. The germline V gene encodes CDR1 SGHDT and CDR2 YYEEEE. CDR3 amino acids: CASHLGSGEKLFF. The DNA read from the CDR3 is TGTGCCAGCCACCTGGGGAGCGGTGAAAAA.

The CDR3 here is CASSEEGQGEFYGYTF. The DNA read from the CDR3 is TGTGCCAGCAGTGAAGAGGGACAGGGCGAATTTTATGGC. The chain has TRBV2 and TRBJ1-2; 9 bases agree with TRBD1. Read sequence stops 3 residues before the CDR3 end, and the germline J gene provides the missing end. This CDR3 has 16 residues. Germline CDR1 reads SNHLY; CDR2 reads FYNNEI. V gave up 1 base and J gave up 5 bases; unmatched junction bases: 8.

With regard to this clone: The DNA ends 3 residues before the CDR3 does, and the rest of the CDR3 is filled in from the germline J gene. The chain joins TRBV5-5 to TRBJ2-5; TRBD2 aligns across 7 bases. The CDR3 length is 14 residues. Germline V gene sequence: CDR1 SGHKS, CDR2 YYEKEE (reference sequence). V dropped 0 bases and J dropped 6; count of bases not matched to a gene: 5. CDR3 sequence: CASSLELAVQTQYF. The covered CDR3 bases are TGTGCCAGCAGCTTGGAGCTAGCGGTGCAGACC.

The CDR3 region is CASSSPGDQPQHF. CDR3 bases read: TGTGCCAGCAGCTCTCCAGGAGACCAGCCC. The rearrangement uses TRBV7-2 and TRBJ1-5, with D unresolved. The read ends 3 residues before the CDR3 terminus; that terminus is restored from the germline J gene. The CDR3 is made up of 13 amino acids. V gave up 4 bases and J gave up 7 bases, with 11 bases separating them. The V gene's germline CDR1 is SGHTA and CDR2 FQGNSA.

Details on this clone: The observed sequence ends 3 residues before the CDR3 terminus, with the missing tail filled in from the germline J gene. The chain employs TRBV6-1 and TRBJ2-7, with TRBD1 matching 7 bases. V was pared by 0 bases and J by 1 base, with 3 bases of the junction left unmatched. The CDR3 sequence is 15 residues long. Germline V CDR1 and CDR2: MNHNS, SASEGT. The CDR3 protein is CASSEAGTASYEQYF. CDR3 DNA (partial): TGTGCCAGCAGTGAAGCGGGGACAGCTTCCTACGAG.

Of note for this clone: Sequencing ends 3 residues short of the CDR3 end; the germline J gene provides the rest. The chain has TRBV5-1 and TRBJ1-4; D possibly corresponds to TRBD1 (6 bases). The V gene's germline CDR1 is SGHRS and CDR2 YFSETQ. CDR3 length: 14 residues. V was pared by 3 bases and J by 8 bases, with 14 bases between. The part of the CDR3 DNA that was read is TGCGCCAGCAGCTCCAGGACAGTTGGGGAAAAA. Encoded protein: CASSSRTVGEK. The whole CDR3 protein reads CASSSRTVGEKLFF.

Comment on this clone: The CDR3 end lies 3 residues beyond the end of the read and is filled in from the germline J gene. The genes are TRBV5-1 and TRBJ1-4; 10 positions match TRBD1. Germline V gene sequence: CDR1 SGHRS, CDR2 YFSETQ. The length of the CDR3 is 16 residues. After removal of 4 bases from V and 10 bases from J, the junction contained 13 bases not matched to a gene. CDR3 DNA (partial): TGCGCCAGCAGCCCCGGGACAGGGGCCGAAAAAGGAAAA. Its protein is CASSPGTGAEKGK. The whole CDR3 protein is CASSPGTGAEKGKLFF.